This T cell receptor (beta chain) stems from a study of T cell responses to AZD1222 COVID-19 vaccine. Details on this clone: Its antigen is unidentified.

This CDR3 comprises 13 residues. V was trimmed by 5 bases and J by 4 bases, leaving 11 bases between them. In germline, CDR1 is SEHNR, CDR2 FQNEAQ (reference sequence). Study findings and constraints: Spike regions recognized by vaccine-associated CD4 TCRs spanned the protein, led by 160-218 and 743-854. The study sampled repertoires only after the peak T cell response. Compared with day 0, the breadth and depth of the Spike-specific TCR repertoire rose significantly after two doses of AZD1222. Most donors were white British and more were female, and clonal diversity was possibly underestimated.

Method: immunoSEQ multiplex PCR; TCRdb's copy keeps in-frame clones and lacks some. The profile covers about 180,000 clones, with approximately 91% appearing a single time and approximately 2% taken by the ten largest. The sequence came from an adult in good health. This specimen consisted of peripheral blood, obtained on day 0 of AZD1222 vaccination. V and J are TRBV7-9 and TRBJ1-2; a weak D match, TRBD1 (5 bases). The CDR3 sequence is CASSATGLYGYTF. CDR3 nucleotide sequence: TGTGCCAGCAGCGCAACGGGACTCTATGGCTACACCTTC.